Below are 23 T cell receptor beta chains sequenced from a single sample in a study of response to subunit inactivated influenza vaccine. TCRdb fed the RT-PCR reads into MiXCR, producing one record per CDR3 protein. This table has more than 550,000 distinct CDR3 sequences, 10% to 15% appearing once. The material was PBMCs from blood, obtained on the day of vaccination. These receptors all come from a man aged 50 or older who received an inactivated influenza vaccine.

V is TRBV6-4 and J is TRBJ2-2; D is unclear. CDR3 length: 14 residues. Trimming cost V 1 base and J 1 base, with 4 bases left between them. Looked up from germline, CDR1 is MRHNA and CDR2 is SNTAGT. The CDR3 here is CASSDYLNTGELFF. DNA of the CDR3: TGTGCCAGCAGTGACTACCTGAACACCGGGGAGCTGTTTTTT.

This clonotype was seen many times. V gene TRBV29-1 combines with J gene TRBJ2-4; D gene unclear. This CDR3 region has 13 residues. V was cut by 2 bases and J by 2 bases, with 7 bases left in between. Per germline, CDR1 SQVTM and CDR2 ANQGSEA. CDR3 sequence: CSVESVSKNIQYF. In DNA form, the CDR3 reads TGCAGCGTTGAATCCGTATCCAAAAACATTCAGTACTTC.

The table lists this clonotype with many counts. The chain has TRBV7-9 and TRBJ2-1, with D perhaps matching TRBD1 (5 bases). Between the trimmed V and J ends, which lost 2 bases and 12 bases, there was a span of 11 bases. This CDR3 comprises 12 residues. Germline CDR1 reads SEHNR; CDR2 reads FQNEAQ (reference sequence). The CDR3 region has the DNA TGTGCCAGCAGCTTAAGGGGATTAAGGCAGTTCTTC. Amino acids: CASSLRGLRQFF.

CDR3 region: CASSYTGGSPLHF. CDR3 bases: TGCGCCAGCAGCTATACAGGGGGATCACCCCTCCACTTT. The V and J genes are TRBV4-3 and TRBJ1-6; 8 positions match TRBD1. The CDR3 runs 13 residues. CDR1 and CDR2 (germline): LGHNA, YSLEER. V was clipped by 5 bases and J by 10 bases; unmatched bases: 4.

This clonotype was observed many times. The rearrangement joins TRBV7-9 to TRBJ2-1, with 8 positions matching TRBD2. This CDR3 comprises 15 residues. Germline-derived CDR1 and CDR2 are SEHNR and FQNEAQ (reference sequence). Germline trimming cut 3 bases from V and 6 bases from J; bases unmatched to any gene: 7. The CDR3 nucleotides read TGTGCCAGCAGCTTCTTCGCGGGAGGAGTCAATGAGCAGTTCTTC. This sequence encodes CASSFFAGGVNEQFF.

This clonotype was detected many times. The chain has TRBV6-5 and TRBJ1-1; D remains unclear. Trimming removed 3 bases at V and 3 bases at J, with 14 bases between. Germline values: CDR1 MNHEY, CDR2 SVGAGI. The CDR3 extends over 15 amino acids. As DNA, the CDR3 is TGTGCCAGCAGTTATTTAGGTGTCGGGGACACTGAAGCTTTCTTT. It codes for CASSYLGVGDTEAFF.

The rearrangement uses TRBV12-3 or TRBV12-4 and TRBJ2-2, with D possibly being TRBD1 or TRBD2 (5 bases each). This CDR3 region has 15 residues. V lost 5 bases to trimming and J lost 2 bases, with 12 bases between them. The CDR3 nucleotides read TGTGCCAGCAGTACTAGGGACGAAAACACCGGGGAGCTGTTTTTT. Its translation is CASSTRDENTGELFF.

The J gene is TRBJ2-7, the V gene TRBV6-7; 9 bases are a match to TRBD1. TRBV6-7 is placed among ORFs of uncertain function. V lost 2 bases, J lost 5 bases, and 4 bases stayed unmatched. CDR3 length: 14 residues. The CDR3 DNA sequence: TGTGCCAGCAGTTACCGGGACAGGGCTCACGAGCAGTACTTC. Translated, it gives CASSYRDRAHEQYF.

This clonotype was seen at least ten times. This rearrangement joins TRBV4-1 to TRBJ2-1, with D unclear. The CDR3 spans 15 residues. Trimming took 1 base from V and 9 from J, leaving 16 bases between them. The V gene's germline CDR1 is MGHRA and CDR2 YSYEKL. CDR3 loop: CASSQGFPHWGEQFF. In nucleotides, the CDR3 is TGCGCCAGCAGCCAAGGCTTCCCCCACTGGGGTGAGCAGTTCTTC.

This clonotype was detected once. The gene calls are TRBV7-2 and TRBJ2-2; D is unclear. The germline gives CDR1 SGHTA, CDR2 FQGNSA. The CDR3 loop spans 16 amino acids. The germline V and J ends were trimmed by 1 base and 5 bases, with 14 bases remaining between them. The CDR3 region has the DNA TGTGCCAGCAGCTTAGTGACAAACGTTGGGACCGGGGAGCTGTTTTTT. Its translation: CASSLVTNVGTGELFF.

This clonotype was detected only a few times. The chain couples TRBV6-4 to TRBJ1-6; perhaps TRBD1 as D (5 bases). The CDR3 is 13 residues long. Trimming cost V 2 bases and J 9 bases, with 8 bases left between them. Germline lookup yields CDR1 MRHNA and CDR2 SNTAGT. This chain's CDR3 is CASSDGGSSPLHF. DNA for the CDR3: TGTGCCAGCAGTGACGGGGGGAGTTCACCCCTCCACTTT.

This clonotype was seen more than once but under ten times. The rearrangement joins TRBV6-2 or TRBV6-3 to TRBJ2-3, with TRBD1 matching over 10 bases. Germline loops: CDR1 MNHEY, CDR2 SVGEGT. V lost 10 bases to trimming and J lost 8 bases; unmatched junction nucleotides: 6. The CDR3 has 12 residues. The CDR3 loop reads CATMTGGSTQYF. CDR3 nucleotide sequence: TGTGCCACCATGACAGGGGGCTCTACGCAGTATTTT.

This clonotype showed up many times. The V call is TRBV20-1, the J call TRBJ2-1; 8 positions agree with TRBD2. The CDR3 covers 14 residues. Germline V gene sequence: CDR1 DFQATT, CDR2 SNEGSKA (reference sequence). Trimming removed 0 bases from V and 5 bases from J; junction bases left unmatched: 3. The CDR3 DNA reads TGCAGTGCTAGAGATCTAGCGGGTGACAATGAGCAGTTCTTC. Translated, it gives CSARDLAGDNEQFF.

The table lists this clonotype with many counts. This chain links TRBV5-1 with TRBJ2-1; D not certain. The germline V gene encodes CDR1 SGHRS and CDR2 YFSETQ. The CDR3 loop spans 20 amino acids. V lost 4 bases, J lost 0 bases, and 26 bases lay in between. CDR3 protein: CASSATPGSGPPYSYNEQFF. CDR3 DNA: TGCGCCAGCAGCGCGACTCCTGGTTCAGGACCTCCTTACTCCTACAATGAGCAGTTCTTC.

The V call is TRBV4-3, the J call TRBJ1-6; the match to TRBD1 covers 8 bases. The V gene's germline CDR1 is LGHNA and CDR2 YSLEER. The CDR3 is 16 amino acids. Losses at the gene ends were 3 bases for V and 5 bases for J; bases not matched to a gene: 6. CDR3: CASSQGPGQDNSPLHF. CDR3 bases: TGCGCCAGCAGCCAGGGTCCGGGACAGGATAATTCACCCCTCCACTTT.

V gene TRBV28 combines with J gene TRBJ2-1; tentatively, D is TRBD1 (6 bases). V gave up 0 bases and J gave up 5 bases, with 11 bases separating them. This CDR3 is built from 15 residues. Germline CDR1 MDHEN, CDR2 SYDVKM. The CDR3 DNA follows: TGTGCCAGCAGTTTATGGTGGCAGGGGAACAATGAGCAGTTCTTC. Encoded protein: CASSLWWQGNNEQFF.

The chain has TRBV20-1 and TRBJ2-1; D is perhaps TRBD2 (6 bases). In germline, CDR1 is DFQATT, CDR2 SNEGSKA (reference sequence). With 0 bases removed from V and 8 bases from J, the gap between germline ends came to 20 bases. CDR3 length: 16 amino acids. The CDR3 protein is CSAREEGLASRYEQFF. The DNA of the CDR3 is TGCAGTGCTAGAGAAGAGGGGCTAGCGAGTCGGTATGAGCAGTTCTTC.

V and J are TRBV2 and TRBJ1-6; D not resolved. V was trimmed by 7 bases and J by 7 bases, leaving 17 bases between them. Germline V gene data show CDR1 as SNHLY and CDR2 as FYNNEI. The CDR3 has 15 amino acids. The CDR3 DNA sequence: TGTGCCAGCAACCCACCGCGCCCCCGCAATTCACCCCTCCACTTT. It codes for CASNPPRPRNSPLHF.

This clonotype was found many times. V is TRBV12-3 or TRBV12-4 and J is TRBJ2-2, with 7 bases aligning to TRBD1. The CDR3 covers 15 residues. J gave up 1 base and V 6 bases, and 5 bases lay outside the gene matches. DNA for the CDR3: TGTGCCAGCAGCCCGGGACAGATGAACACCGGGGAGCTGTTTTTT. Amino acids: CASSPGQMNTGELFF.

This clonotype has only a few counts. The chain is built from TRBV7-9 and TRBJ1-6; the D is unclear. With 1 base removed from V and 13 bases from J, the gap between germline ends came to 11 bases. CDR3 length equals 13 residues. In germline, CDR1 is SEHNR, CDR2 FQNEAQ (reference sequence). This CDR3 reads CASSLDSVDPLHF. Here the CDR3 DNA reads TGTGCCAGCAGCTTAGACTCCGTGGATCCCCTCCACTTT.

This clonotype was detected ten times or more. The chain employs TRBV7-2 and TRBJ1-1; D gene uncertain. This CDR3 is 14 amino acids long. V dropped 0 bases and J dropped 1 base, with 6 bases sitting between them. Germline CDR1 reads SGHTA; CDR2 reads FQGNSA. Written as DNA, the CDR3 is TGTGCCAGCAGCTTAGCGGTAACGAACACTGAAGCTTTCTTT. This codes for CASSLAVTNTEAFF.

This chain links TRBV12-3 or TRBV12-4 with TRBJ2-7, with D tentatively TRBD1 or TRBD2 (5 bases each). CDR3 length: 12 residues. Trimming took 5 bases from V and 6 from J, leaving 11 bases between them. In DNA, the CDR3 is TGTGCCAGCAGTCCCGGGACGGGCGAGCAGTACTTC. Protein: CASSPGTGEQYF.

The chain couples TRBV27 to TRBJ2-5; TRBD1 matches at 9 bases. The CDR3 has 13 amino acids. The V and J ends lost 7 bases and 5 bases, in that order; junction bases with no gene match: 5. Germline CDR1 is MNHEY and CDR2 is SMNVEV (reference sequence). The CDR3 loop is CASKGQGGETQYF. DNA of the CDR3: TGTGCCAGCAAGGGACAGGGTGGCGAGACCCAGTACTTC.